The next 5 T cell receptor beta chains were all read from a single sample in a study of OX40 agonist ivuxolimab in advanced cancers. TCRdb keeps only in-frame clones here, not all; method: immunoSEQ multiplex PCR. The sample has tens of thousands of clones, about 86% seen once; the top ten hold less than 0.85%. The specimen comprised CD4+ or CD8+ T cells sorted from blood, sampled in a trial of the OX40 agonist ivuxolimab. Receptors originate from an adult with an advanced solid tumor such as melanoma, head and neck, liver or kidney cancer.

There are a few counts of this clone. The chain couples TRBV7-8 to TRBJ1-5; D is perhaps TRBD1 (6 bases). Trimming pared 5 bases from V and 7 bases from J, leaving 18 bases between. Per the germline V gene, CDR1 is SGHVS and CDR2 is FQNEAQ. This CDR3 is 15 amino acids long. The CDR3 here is CASSPARRGWQPQHF. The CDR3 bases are TGTGCCAGCAGCCCCGCTCGCAGGGGCTGGCAGCCCCAGCATTTT.

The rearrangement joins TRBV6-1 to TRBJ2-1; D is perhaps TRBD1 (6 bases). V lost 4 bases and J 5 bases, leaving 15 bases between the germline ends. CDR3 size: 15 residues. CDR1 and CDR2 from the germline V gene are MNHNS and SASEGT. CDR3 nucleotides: TGTGCCAGCAGTGTTTTTTCGTGGACAGACAATGAGCAGTTCTTC. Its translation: CASSVFSWTDNEQFF.

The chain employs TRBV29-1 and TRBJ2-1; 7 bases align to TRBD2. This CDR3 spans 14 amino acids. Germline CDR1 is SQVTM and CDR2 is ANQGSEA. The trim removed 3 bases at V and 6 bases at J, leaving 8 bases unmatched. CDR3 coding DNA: TGCAGCGTTGACCGCGCGGGAGCACGCAATGAGCAGTTCTTC. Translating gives CSVDRAGARNEQFF.

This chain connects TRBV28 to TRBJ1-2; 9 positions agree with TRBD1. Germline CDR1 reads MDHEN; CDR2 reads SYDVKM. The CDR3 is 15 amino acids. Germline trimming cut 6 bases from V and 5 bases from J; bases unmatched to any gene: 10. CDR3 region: CASSRPGQGVYGYTF. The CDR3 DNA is TGTGCCAGCAGCCGTCCGGGACAGGGTGTTTATGGCTACACCTTC.

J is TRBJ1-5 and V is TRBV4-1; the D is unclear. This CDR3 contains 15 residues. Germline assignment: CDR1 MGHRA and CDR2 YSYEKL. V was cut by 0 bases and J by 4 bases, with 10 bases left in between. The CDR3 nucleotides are TGCGCCAGCAGCCAAGAAAGAACATCAAATCAGCCCCAGCATTTT. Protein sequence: CASSQERTSNQPQHF.